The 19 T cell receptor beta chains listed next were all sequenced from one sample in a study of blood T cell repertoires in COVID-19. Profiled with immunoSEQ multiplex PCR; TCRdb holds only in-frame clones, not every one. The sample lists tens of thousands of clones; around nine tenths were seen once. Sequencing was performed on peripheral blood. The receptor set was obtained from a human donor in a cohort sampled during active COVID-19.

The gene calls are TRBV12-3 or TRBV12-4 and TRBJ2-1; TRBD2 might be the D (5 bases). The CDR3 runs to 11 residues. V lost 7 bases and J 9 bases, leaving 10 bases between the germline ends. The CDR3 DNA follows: TGTGCCAGCAATCTCCGGGGTGAGCAGTTCTTC. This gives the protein CASNLRGEQFF.

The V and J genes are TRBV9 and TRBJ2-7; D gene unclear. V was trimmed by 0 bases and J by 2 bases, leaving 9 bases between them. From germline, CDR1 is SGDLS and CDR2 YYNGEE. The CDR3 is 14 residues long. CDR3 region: CASSVEAGTYEQYF. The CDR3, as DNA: TGTGCCAGCAGCGTAGAGGCAGGAACCTACGAGCAGTACTTC. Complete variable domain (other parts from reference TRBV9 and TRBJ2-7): DSGVTQTPKHLITATGQRVTLRCSPRSGDLSVYWYQQSLDQGLQFLIQYYNGEERAKGNILERFSAQQFPDLHSELNLSSLELGDSALYFCASSVEAGTYEQYFGPGTRLTVT.

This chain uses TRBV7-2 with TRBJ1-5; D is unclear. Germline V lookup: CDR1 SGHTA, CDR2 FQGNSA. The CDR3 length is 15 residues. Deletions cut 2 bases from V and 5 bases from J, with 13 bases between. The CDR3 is CASSLRGGSDQPQHF. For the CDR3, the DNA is TGTGCCAGCAGCTTAAGAGGAGGATCAGATCAGCCCCAGCATTTT.

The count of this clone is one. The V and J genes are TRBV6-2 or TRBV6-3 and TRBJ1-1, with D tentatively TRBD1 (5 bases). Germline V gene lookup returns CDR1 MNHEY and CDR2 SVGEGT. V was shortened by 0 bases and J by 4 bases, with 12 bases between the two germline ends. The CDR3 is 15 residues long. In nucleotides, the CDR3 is TGTGCCAGCAGTTACTCAGGGGCGCGGGGCACTGAAGCTTTCTTT. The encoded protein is CASSYSGARGTEAFF.

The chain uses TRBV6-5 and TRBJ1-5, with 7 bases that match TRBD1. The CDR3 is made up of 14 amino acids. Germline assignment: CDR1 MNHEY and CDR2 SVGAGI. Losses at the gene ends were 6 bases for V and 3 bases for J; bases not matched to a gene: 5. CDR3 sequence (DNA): TGTGCCAGCAGGCGGACAGGCCCCAATCAGCCCCAGCATTTT. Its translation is CASRRTGPNQPQHF.

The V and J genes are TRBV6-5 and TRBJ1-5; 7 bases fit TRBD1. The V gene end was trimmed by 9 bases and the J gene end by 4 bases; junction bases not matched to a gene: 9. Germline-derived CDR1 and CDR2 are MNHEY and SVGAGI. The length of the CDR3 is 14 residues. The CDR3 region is CASGTAGKNQPQHF. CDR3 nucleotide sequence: TGTGCCAGTGGGACAGCCGGGAAGAATCAGCCCCAGCATTTT.

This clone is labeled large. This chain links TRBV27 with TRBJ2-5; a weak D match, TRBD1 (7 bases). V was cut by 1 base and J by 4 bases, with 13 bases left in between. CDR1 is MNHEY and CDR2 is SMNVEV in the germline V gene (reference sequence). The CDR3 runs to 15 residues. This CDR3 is CASSLFGQGGETQYF. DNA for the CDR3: TGTGCCAGCAGTTTATTCGGGCAGGGGGGAGAGACCCAGTACTTC.

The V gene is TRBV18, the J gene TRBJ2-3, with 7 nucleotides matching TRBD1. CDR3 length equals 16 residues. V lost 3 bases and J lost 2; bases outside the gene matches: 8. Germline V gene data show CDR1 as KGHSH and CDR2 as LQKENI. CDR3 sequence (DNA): TGTGCCAGCTCACCGCGACAGGGCCGGGTCACAGATACGCAGTATTTT. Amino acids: CASSPRQGRVTDTQYF. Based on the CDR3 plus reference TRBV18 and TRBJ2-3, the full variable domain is NAGVMQNPRHLVRRRGQEARLRCSPMKGHSHVYWYRQLPEEGLKFMVYLQKENIIDESGMPKERFSAEFPKEGPSILRIQQVVRGDSAAYFCASSPRQGRVTDTQYFGPGTRLTVL.

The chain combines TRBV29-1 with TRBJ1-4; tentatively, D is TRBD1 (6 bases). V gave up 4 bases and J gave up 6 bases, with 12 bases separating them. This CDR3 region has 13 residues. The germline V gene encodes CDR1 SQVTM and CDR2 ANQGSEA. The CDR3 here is CSVGGGVDEKLFF. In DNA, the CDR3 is TGCAGCGTTGGTGGGGGCGTGGATGAAAAACTGTTTTTT.

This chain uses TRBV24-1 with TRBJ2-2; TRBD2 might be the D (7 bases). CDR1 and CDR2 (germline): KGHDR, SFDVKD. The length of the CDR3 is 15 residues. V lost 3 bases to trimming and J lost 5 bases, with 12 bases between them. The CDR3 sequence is CATSDARGGTGELFF. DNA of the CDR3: TGTGCCACCAGTGATGCCAGGGGAGGGACCGGGGAGCTGTTTTTT.

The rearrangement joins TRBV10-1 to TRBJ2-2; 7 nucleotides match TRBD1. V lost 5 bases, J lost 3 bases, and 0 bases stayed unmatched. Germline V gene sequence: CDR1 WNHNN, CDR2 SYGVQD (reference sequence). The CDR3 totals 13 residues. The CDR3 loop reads CASSTGDTGELFF. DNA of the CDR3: TGCGCCAGCAGTACAGGGGACACCGGGGAGCTGTTTTTT.

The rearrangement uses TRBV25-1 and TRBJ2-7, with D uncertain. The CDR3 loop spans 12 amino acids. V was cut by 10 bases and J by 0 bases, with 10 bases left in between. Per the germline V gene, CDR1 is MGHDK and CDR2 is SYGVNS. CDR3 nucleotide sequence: TGTGCCACAACAGCCCTCTCCTACGAGCAGTACTTC. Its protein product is CATTALSYEQYF.

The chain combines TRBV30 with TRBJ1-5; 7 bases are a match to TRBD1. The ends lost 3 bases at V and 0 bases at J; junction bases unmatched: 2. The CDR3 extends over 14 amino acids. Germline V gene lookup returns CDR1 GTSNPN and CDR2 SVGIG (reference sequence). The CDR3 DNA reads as TGTGCCTGGAGCAGGGGGAATAGCAATCAGCCCCAGCATTTT. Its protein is CAWSRGNSNQPQHF.

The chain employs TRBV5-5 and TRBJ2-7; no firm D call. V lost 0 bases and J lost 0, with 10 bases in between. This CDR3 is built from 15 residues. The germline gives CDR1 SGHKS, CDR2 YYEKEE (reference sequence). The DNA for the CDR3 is TGTGCCAGCAGCTTGGGGGCCAGTAGCTCCTACGAGCAGTACTTC. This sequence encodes CASSLGASSSYEQYF.

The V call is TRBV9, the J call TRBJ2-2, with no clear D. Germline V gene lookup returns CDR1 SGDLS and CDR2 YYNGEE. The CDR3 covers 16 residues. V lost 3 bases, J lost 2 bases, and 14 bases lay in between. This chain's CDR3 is CASSDITGGNTGELFF. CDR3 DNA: TGTGCCAGCAGCGATATTACGGGTGGAAACACCGGGGAGCTGTTTTTT.

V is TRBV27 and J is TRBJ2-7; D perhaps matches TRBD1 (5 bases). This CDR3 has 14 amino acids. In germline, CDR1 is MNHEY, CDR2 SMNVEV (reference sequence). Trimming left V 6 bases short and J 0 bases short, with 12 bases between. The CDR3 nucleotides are TGTGCCAGCAGCCAACAGGACGGCTCCTACGAGCAGTACTTC. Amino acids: CASSQQDGSYEQYF.

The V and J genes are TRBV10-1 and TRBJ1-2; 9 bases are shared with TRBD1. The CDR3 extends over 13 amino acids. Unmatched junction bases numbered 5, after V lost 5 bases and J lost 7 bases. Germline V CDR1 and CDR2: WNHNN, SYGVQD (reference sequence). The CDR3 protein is CASSTGQGTGYTF. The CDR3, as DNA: TGCGCCAGCAGTACCGGACAGGGGACTGGCTACACCTTC.

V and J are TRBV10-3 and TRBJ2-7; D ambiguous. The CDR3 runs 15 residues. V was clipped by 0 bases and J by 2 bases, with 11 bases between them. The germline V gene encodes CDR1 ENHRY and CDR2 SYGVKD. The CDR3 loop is CAISESGGGPYEQYF. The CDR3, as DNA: TGTGCCATCAGTGAGTCAGGTGGCGGTCCCTACGAGCAGTACTTC.

This CDR3 is CASSQAPTSGGANEQFF. The CDR3 nucleotides read TGCGCCAGCAGCCAGGCTCCTACTAGCGGGGGGGCCAATGAGCAGTTCTTC. V gene TRBV4-1 combines with J gene TRBJ2-1, with 13 bases aligning to TRBD2. Germline CDR1 MGHRA, CDR2 YSYEKL. The CDR3 is 17 residues long. The V gene end was trimmed by 3 bases and the J gene end by 6 bases; junction bases not matched to a gene: 8.